This TCR beta chain was identified during a study of blood T cell repertoires in COVID-19. At the level of the study: Donors in the United States, Italy and Spain gave samples during acute or convalescent COVID-19. PBMCs, B-cell-depleted T cells, or T cells provided the cDNA or gDNA that made up the material.

Germline V lookup: CDR1 LGHNA, CDR2 YSLEER. The CDR3 runs 15 residues. Trimming stripped 1 base from V and 2 bases from J, with 10 bases between. The table came from immunoSEQ multiplex PCR; TCRdb's copy has only in-frame clones and leaves some out. This sample has approximately 89,000 clones, with 70% to 80% found just once. The sequence came from a human donor in a cohort sampled during active COVID-19. The sample comprised peripheral blood. V usage is TRBV4-3 and J usage is TRBJ2-3; the D is unclear. CDR3 DNA: TGCGCCAGCAGCCAAGCAGGAACCTCCACAGATACGCAGTATTTT. Encoded protein: CASSQAGTSTDTQYF.